This note documents a single T cell receptor (beta chain) sequence. This may come from a read error, since a much larger clone is one base off. This record comes from a study of T cell repertoires in cytomegalovirus infection. A single record per CDR3 protein comes from TCRdb applying MiXCR to the reads. The sample includes 250,000 or so distinct CDR3 sequences, roughly 10% of them seen just once. Germline CDR1 reads SGHTA; CDR2 reads FQGNSA. V lost 7 bases and J lost 10; bases outside the gene matches: 14. CDR3 length equals 17 residues. Sequenced input: PBMCs. The chain employs TRBV7-2 and TRBJ2-1; 15 nucleotides agree with TRBD2. The clonotype comes from a human donor in good health (CMV status not recorded). Some clones in this sample may be carry-over from other donors' samples. Here the CDR3 DNA reads TGTGCCAGCAACTCTGGACTAGCGGGGGGGCAAAGAGGAGAGCAGTTCTTC. The encoded protein is CASNSGLAGGQRGEQFF.